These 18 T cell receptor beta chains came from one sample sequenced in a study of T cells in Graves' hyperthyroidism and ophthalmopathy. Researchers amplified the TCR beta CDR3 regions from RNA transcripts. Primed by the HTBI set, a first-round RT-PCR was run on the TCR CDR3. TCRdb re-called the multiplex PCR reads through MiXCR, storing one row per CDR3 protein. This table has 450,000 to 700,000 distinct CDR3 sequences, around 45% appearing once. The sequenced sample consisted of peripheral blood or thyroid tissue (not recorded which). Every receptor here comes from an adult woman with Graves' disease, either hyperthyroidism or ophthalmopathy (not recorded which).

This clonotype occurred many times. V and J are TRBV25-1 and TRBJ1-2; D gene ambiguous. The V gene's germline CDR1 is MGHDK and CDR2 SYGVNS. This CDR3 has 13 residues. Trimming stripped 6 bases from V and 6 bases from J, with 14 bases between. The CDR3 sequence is CASSYLGGDGYTF. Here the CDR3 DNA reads TGTGCCAGCAGCTATCTCGGAGGAGATGGCTACACCTTC.

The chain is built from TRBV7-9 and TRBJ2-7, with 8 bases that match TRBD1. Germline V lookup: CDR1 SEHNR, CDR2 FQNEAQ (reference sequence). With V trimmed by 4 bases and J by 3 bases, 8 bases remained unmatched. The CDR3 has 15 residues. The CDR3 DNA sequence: TGTGCCAGCAGCTCCGCCCGGGACAGGAACTACGAGCAGTACTTC. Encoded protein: CASSSARDRNYEQYF.

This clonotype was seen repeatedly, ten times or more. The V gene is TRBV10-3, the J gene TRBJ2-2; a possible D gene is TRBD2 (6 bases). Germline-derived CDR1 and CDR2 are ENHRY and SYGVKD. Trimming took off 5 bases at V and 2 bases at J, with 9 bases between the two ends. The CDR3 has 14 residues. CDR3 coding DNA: TGTGCCATCAGTTCGGCGGGAAACACCGGGGAGCTGTTTTTT. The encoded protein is CAISSAGNTGELFF.

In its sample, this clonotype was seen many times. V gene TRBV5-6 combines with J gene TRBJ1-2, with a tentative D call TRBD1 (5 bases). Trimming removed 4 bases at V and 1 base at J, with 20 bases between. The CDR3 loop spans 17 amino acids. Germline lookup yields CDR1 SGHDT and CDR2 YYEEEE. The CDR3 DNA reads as TGTGCCAGCAGCCCAGAAACGACAGTCGGGGTTAACTATGGCTACACCTTC. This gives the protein CASSPETTVGVNYGYTF.

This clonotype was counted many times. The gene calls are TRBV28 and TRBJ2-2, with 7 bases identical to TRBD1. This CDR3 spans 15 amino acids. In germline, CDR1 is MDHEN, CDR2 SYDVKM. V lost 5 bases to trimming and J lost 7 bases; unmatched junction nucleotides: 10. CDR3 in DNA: TGTGCCAGCAGTCCCTCTACAGGGGATGTCGGGGAGCTGTTTTTT. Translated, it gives CASSPSTGDVGELFF.

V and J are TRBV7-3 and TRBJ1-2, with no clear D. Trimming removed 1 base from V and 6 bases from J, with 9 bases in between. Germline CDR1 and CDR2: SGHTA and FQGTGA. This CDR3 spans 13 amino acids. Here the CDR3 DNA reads TGTGCCAGCAGCTTAATCGGGGAGGATGGCTACACCTTC. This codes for CASSLIGEDGYTF. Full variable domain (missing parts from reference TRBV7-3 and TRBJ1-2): GAGVSQTPSNKVTEKGKYVELRCDPISGHTALYWYRQSLGQGPEFLIYFQGTGAADDSGLPNDRFFAVRPEGSVSTLKIQRTERGDSAVYLCASSLIGEDGYTFGSGTRLTVV.

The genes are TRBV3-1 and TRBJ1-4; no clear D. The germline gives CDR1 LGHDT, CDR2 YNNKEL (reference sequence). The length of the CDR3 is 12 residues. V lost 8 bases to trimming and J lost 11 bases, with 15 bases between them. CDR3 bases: TGTGCCAGCCTCAACCCCACCGGGAAACTGTTTTTT. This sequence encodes CASLNPTGKLFF.

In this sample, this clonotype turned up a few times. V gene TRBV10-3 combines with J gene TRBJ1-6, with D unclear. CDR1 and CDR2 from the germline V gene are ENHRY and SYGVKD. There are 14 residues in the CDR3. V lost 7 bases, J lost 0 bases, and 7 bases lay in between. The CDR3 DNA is TGTGCCATCAAGGAGAGCTCCTATAATTCACCCCTCCACTTT. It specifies CAIKESSYNSPLHF.

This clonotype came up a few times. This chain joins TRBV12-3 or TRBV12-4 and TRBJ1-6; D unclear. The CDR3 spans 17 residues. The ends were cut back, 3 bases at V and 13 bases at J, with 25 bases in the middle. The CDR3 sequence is CASSFTGLALSENPLHF. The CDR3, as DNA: TGTGCCAGCAGTTTTACCGGGCTTGCCCTATCCGAAAACCCCCTCCACTTT.

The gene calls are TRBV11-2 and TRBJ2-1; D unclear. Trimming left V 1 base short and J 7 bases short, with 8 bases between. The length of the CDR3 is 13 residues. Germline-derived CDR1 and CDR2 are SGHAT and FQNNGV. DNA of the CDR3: TGTGCCAGCAGCTTAGCTTTCGAAAATGAGCAGTTCTTC. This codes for CASSLAFENEQFF.

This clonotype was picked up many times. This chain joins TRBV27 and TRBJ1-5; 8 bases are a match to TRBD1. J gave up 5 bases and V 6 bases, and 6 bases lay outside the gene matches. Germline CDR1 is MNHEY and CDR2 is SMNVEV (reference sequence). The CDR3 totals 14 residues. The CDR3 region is CASSPDRAYQPQHF. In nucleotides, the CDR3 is TGTGCCAGCAGCCCGGACAGGGCATATCAGCCCCAGCATTTT.

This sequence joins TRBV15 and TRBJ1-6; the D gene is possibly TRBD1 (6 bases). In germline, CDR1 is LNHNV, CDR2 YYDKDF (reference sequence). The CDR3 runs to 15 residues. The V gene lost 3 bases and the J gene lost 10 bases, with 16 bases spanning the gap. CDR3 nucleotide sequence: TGTGCCACCAGCAGTCCAGGGGTTTGGAACTCACCCCTCCACTTT. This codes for CATSSPGVWNSPLHF.

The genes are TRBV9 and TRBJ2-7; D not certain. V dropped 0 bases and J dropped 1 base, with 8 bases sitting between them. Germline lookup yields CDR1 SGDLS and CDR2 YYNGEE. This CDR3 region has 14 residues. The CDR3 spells CASSVASESYEQYF. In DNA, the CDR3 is TGTGCCAGCAGCGTAGCATCAGAATCCTACGAGCAGTACTTC.

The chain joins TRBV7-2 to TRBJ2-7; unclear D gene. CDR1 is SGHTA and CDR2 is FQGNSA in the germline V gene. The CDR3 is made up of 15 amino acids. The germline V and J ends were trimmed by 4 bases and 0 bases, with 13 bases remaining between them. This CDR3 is CASSSRMTSSYEQYF. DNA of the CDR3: TGTGCCAGCAGCTCCCGCATGACAAGCTCCTACGAGCAGTACTTC.

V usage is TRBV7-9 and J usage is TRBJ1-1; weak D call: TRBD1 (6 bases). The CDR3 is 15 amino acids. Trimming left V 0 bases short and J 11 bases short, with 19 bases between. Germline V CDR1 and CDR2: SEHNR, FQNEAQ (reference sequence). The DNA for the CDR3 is TGTGCCAGCAGCTTAGCGCGGGGGGGCGAGTATCCCGCTTTCTTT. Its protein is CASSLARGGEYPAFF.

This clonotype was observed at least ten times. CDR3 nucleotides: TGTGCCAGCAGTCACCGGGACAGGGGATCCTACGAGCAGTACTTC. This encodes CASSHRDRGSYEQYF. The chain recombines TRBV6-5 with TRBJ2-7; 10 bases are shared with TRBD1. The CDR3 spans 15 residues. V gave up 5 bases and J gave up 1 base; unmatched junction bases: 5. Germline loops: CDR1 MNHEY, CDR2 SVGAGI.

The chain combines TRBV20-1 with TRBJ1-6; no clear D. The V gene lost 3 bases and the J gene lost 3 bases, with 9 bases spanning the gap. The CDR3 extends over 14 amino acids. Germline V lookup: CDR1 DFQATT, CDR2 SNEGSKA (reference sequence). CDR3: CSARISYYNSPLHF. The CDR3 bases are TGCAGTGCTAGGATCAGTTACTATAATTCACCCCTCCACTTT.

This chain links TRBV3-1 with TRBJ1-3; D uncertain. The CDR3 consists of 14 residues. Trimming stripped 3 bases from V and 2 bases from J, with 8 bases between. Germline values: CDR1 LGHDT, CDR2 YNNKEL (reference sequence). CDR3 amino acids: CASSQASAGNTIYF. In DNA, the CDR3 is TGTGCCAGCAGCCAGGCGTCGGCTGGAAACACCATATATTTT.